This is a list of T cell receptor beta chains from one sample in a study of Ad26.COV2.S vaccination and SARS-CoV-2 variants. Some clones are missing from TCRdb's copy, which holds only in-frame ones; the method was immunoSEQ multiplex PCR. The data show approximately 420,000 clones, around nine tenths seen once. This material consisted of peripheral blood, taken in a trial of Ad26.COV2.S vaccine versus placebo. The origin of the receptors is a person between 18 and 60 years old who received the Ad26.COV2.S COVID-19 vaccine or a placebo. CDR3s include the opening cysteine and the closing phenylalanine or tryptophan. D genes are given only for firm matches. Clone size, where shown, is once, few, many, or a class for clones that have expanded.

d_gene	abundance	v_gene	j_gene	CDR3nt	CDR3aa
.	.	TRBV7-9	TRBJ2-2	TGTGCCAGCCCGAACACCGGGGAGCTGTTTTTT	CASPNTGELFF
.	.	TRBV4-2	TRBJ1-2	TGTGCCAGCAGCCAAGATGTAGGGGGGCGCGGCTACACCTTC	CASSQDVGGRGYTF
TRBD1	.	TRBV7-9	TRBJ1-5	TGTGCCAGCAGCTTAGTTCGCCTCCGGGACAGGGGCAATCAGCCCCAGCATTTT	CASSLVRLRDRGNQPQHF
.	.	TRBV9	TRBJ2-7	TGTGCCTCGCATACTGGGACTTCGGGGAGTAGCGAGCAGTACTTC	CASHTGTSGSSEQYF
.	.	TRBV7-9	TRBJ2-5	TGTGCCAGCAGCTTAAGTGGGACCCCCGGGGAGACCCAGTACTTC	CASSLSGTPGETQYF
.	.	TRBV5-4	TRBJ2-1	TGTGCCAGCAGCTCGACCTGGGGAAGATACAATGAGCAGTTCTTC	CASSSTWGRYNEQFF
.	.	TRBV6-5	TRBJ2-7	TGTGCCAGCAGCCTAGAACAGGGACCCCTCGAGCAGTACTTC	CASSLEQGPLEQYF
.	.	TRBV7-2	TRBJ1-6	TGTGCCAGCAGTCCTAGGACGGGGGGACCCCATGCACCCCTCCACTTT	CASSPRTGGPHAPLHF
.	.	TRBV12-3/TRBV12-4	TRBJ2-5	TGTGCCAGCAGTTTAGTGGGCGCTGAGACCCAGTACTTC	CASSLVGAETQYF
.	.	TRBV7-9	TRBJ2-7	TGTGCCAGCAGCACCCGGGACACGGTCTCCTACGAGCAGTACTTC	CASSTRDTVSYEQYF
TRBD2	.	TRBV28	TRBJ2-7	TGTGCCAGCAGACCATTCCGGACTAGCGGGATGACCTACGAGCAGTACTTC	CASRPFRTSGMTYEQYF
.	.	TRBV5-4	TRBJ2-1	TGTGCCAGCAGCTTCTCAGGGGCCCGCAATGAGCAGTTCTTC	CASSFSGARNEQFF
.	.	TRBV7-6	TRBJ1-6	TGTGCCAGCAGCTCCCTGGCTCAGTCCCAACGTCCATCACCCCTCCACTTT	CASSSLAQSQRPSPLHF
.	once	TRBV4-3	TRBJ1-2	TGCGCCAGCAGCCAAGATTGGACGGCCCCCGCTTATGGCTACACCTTC	CASSQDWTAPAYGYTF
TRBD1	.	TRBV5-1	TRBJ1-1	TGCGCCAGCAGCTCGGGACAGGGGTGGACTGAAGCTTTCTTT	CASSSGQGWTEAFF
TRBD1	.	TRBV28	TRBJ1-1	TGTGCCAGCAGTTATTTGGTAAGGGGGCGGACTGAAGCTTTCTTT	CASSYLVRGRTEAFF